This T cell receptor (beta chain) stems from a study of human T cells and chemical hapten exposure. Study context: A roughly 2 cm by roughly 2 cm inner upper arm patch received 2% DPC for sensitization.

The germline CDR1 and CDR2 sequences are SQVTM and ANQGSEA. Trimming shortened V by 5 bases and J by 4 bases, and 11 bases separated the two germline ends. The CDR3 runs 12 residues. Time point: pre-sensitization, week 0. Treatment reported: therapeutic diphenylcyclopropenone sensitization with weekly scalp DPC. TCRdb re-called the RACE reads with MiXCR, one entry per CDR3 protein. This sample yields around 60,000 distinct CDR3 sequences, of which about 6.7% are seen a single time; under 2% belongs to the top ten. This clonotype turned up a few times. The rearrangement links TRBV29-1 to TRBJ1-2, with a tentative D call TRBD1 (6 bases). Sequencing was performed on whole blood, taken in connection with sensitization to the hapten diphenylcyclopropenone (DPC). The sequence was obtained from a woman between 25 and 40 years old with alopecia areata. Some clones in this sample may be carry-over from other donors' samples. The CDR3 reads CSVWGDIYGYTF. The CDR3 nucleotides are TGCAGCGTTTGGGGGGACATCTATGGCTACACCTTC.